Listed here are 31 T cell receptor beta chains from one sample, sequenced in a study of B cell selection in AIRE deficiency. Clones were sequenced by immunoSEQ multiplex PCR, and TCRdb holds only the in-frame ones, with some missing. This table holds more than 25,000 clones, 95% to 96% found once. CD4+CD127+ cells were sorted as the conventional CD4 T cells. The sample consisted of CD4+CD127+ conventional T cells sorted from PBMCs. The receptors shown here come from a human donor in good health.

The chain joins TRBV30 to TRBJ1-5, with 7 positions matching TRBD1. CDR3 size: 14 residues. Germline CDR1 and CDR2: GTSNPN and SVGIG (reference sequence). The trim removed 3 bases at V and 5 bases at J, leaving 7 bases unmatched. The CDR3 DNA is TGTGCCTGGAGCCACGGGACAGCAGATCAGCCCCAGCATTTT. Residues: CAWSHGTADQPQHF.

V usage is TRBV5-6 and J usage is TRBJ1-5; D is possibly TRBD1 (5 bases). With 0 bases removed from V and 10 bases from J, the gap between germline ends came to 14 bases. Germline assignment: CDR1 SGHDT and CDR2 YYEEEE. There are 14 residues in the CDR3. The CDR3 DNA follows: TGTGCCAGCAGCTTGGCCGGGGGATCAGGTCCCCAGCATTTT. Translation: CASSLAGGSGPQHF.

The CDR3 sequence is CAWSAGTSGRGDTQYF. CDR3 sequence (DNA): TGTGCCTGGAGCGCCGGGACTAGCGGTCGGGGAGATACGCAGTATTTT. The chain is built from TRBV30 and TRBJ2-3; 11 bases map to TRBD2. The germline gives CDR1 GTSNPN, CDR2 SVGIG (reference sequence). The V segment lost 3 bases and the J segment 5 bases; nucleotides outside the gene matches: 10. The CDR3 runs 16 residues.

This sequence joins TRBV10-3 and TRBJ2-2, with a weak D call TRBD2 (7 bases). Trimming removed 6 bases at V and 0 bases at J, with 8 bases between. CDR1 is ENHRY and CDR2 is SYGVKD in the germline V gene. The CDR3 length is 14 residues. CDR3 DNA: TGTGCCATCAGAGGGGGGGCGAACACCGGGGAGCTGTTTTTT. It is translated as CAIRGGANTGELFF.

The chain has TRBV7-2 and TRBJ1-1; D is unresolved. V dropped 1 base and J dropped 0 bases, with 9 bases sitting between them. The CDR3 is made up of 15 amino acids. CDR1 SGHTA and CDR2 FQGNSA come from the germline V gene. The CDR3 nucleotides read TGTGCCAGCAGCTTAGGGGAAGGGTTGAACACTGAAGCTTTCTTT. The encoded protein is CASSLGEGLNTEAFF.

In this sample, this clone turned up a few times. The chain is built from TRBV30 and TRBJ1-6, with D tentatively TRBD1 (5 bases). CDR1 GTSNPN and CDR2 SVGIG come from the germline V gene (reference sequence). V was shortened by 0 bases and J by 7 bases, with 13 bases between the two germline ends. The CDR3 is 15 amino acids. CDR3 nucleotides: TGTGCCTGGAGTGTCGCGGGGGTCCCCAATTCACCCCTCCACTTT. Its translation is CAWSVAGVPNSPLHF.

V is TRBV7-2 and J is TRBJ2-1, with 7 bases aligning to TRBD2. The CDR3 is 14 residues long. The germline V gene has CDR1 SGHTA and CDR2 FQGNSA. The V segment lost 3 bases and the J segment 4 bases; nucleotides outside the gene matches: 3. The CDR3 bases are TGTGCCAGCAGCTTGACAGCGGGATACAATGAGCAGTTCTTC. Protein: CASSLTAGYNEQFF.

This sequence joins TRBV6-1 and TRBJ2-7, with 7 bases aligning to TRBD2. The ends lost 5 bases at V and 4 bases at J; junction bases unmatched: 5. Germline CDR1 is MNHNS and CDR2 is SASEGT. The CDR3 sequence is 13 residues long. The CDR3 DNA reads TGTGCCAGCAGTCGGCAGGGACTATACGAGCAGTACTTC. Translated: CASSRQGLYEQYF.

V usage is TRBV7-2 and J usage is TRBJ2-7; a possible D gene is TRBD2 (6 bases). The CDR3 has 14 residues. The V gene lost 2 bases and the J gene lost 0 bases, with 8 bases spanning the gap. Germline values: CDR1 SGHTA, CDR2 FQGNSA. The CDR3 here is CASSLYGSSYEQYF. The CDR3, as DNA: TGTGCCAGCAGCTTATACGGGAGCTCCTACGAGCAGTACTTC. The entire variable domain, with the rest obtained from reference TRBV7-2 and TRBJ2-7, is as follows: GAGVSQSPSNKVTEKGKDVELRCDPISGHTALYWYRQSLGQGLEFLIYFQGNSAPDKSGLPSDRFSAERTGGSVSTLTIQRTQQEDSAVYLCASSLYGSSYEQYFGPGTRLTVT.

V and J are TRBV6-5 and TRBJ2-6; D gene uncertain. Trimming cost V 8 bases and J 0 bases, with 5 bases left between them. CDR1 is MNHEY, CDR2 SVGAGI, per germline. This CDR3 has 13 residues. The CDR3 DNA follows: TGTGCCAGCGGGGACTCTGGGGCCAACGTCCTGACTTTC. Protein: CASGDSGANVLTF.

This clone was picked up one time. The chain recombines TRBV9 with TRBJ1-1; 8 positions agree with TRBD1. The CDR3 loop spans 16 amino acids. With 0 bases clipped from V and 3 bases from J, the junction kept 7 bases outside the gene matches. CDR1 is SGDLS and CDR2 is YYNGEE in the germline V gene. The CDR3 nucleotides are TGTGCCAGCAGCGTAGGGCAGGGGGCCGGGGACACTGAAGCTTTCTTT. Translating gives CASSVGQGAGDTEAFF. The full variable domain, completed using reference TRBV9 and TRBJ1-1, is DSGVTQTPKHLITATGQRVTLRCSPRSGDLSVYWYQQSLDQGLQFLIQYYNGEERAKGNILERFSAQQFPDLHSELNLSSLELGDSALYFCASSVGQGAGDTEAFFGQGTRLTVV.

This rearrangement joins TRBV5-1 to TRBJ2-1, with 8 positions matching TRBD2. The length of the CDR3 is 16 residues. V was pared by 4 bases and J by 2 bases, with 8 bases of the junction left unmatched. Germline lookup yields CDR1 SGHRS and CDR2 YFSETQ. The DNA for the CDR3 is TGCGCCAGCAGCCTGCTTAGCGGGAACACCTACAATGAGCAGTTCTTC. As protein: CASSLLSGNTYNEQFF.

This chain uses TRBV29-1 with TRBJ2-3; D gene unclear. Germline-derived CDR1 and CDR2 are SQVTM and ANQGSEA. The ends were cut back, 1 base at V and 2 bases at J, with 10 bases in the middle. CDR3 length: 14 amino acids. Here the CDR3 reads CSVEGVENTDTQYF. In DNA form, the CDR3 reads TGCAGCGTTGAAGGGGTAGAAAACACAGATACGCAGTATTTT.

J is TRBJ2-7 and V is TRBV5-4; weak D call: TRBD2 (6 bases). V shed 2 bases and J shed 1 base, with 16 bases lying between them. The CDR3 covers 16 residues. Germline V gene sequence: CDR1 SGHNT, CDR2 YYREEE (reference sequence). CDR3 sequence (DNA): TGTGCCAGCAGCTTAGGAGGGACGGTGGAATCCTACGAGCAGTACTTC. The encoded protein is CASSLGGTVESYEQYF. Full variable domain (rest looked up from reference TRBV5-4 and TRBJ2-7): ETGVTQSPTHLIKTRGQQVTLRCSSQSGHNTVSWYQQALGQGPQFIFQYYREEENGRGNFPPRFSGLQFPNYSSELNVNALELDDSALYLCASSLGGTVESYEQYFGPGTRLTVT.

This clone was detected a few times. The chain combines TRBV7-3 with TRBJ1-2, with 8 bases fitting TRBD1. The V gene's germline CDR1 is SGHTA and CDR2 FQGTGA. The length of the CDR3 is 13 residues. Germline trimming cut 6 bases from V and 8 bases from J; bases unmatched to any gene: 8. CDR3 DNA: TGTGCCAGCAGTGCAGGACAGGGAGGGGGCTACACCTTC. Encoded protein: CASSAGQGGGYTF.

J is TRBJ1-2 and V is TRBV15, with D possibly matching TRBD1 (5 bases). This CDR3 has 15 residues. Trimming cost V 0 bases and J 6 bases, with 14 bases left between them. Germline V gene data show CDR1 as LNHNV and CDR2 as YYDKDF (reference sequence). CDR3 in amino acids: CATSRDYFGGHGYTF. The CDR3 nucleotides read TGTGCCACCAGCAGAGATTATTTCGGGGGACATGGCTACACCTTC.

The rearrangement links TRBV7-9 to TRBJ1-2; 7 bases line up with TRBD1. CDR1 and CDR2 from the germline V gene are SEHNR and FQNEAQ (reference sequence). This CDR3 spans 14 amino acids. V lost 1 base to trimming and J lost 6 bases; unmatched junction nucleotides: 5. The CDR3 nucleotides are TGTGCCAGCAGCTTAGACATCAGGGGGGATGGCTACACCTTC. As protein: CASSLDIRGDGYTF.

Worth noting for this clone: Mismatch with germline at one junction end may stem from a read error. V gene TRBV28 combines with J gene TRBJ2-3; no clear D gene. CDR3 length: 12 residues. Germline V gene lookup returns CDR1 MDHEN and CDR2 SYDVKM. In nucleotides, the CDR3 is TGTGCCAGCAATTTAGGCGCAGATACGCAGTATTTT. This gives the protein CASNLGADTQYF.

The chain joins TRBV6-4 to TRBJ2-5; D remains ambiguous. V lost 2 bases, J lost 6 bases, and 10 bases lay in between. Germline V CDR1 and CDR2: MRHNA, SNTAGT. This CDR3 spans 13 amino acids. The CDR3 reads CASSDSMGKTQYF. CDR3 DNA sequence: TGTGCCAGCAGTGACAGCATGGGAAAGACCCAGTACTTC.

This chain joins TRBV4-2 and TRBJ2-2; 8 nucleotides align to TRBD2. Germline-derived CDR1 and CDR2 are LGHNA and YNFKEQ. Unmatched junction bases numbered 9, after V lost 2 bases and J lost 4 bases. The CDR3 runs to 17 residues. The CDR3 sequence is CASSQTPPGTSTGELFF. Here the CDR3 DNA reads TGTGCCAGCAGCCAAACCCCCCCCGGGACTAGCACCGGGGAGCTGTTTTTT.

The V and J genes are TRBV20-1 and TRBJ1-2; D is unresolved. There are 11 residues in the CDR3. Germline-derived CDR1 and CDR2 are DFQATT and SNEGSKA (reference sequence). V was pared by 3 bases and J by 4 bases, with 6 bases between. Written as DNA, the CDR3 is TGCAGTGCTAGCGCCAGCTATGGCTACACCTTC. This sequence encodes CSASASYGYTF.

The CDR3 is CASSVETRGNSPLHF. The DNA for the CDR3 is TGTGCCAGCAGTGTAGAGACCCGGGGGAATTCACCCCTCCACTTT. This chain joins TRBV6-1 and TRBJ1-6; possibly TRBD1 for D (5 bases). Trimming cost V 4 bases and J 7 bases, with 14 bases left between them. Germline V gene sequence: CDR1 MNHNS, CDR2 SASEGT. The CDR3 loop spans 15 amino acids.

For the CDR3, the DNA is TGTGCCATCAGGGACAGGGGTGGCTCACCCCTCCACTTT. Protein product: CAIRDRGGSPLHF. This sequence joins TRBV10-3 and TRBJ1-6; TRBD1 matches 9 bases. Trimming at V came to 6 bases and at J to 10 bases, leaving 4 bases not matched to a gene. The CDR3 spans 13 residues. Germline CDR1 is ENHRY and CDR2 is SYGVKD.

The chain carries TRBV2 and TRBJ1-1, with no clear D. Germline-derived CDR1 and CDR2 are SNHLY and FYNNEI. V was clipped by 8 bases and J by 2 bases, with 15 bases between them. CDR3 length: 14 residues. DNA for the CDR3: TGTGCCAGCGCGGTAGGACGGTTAAACACTGAAGCTTTCTTT. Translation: CASAVGRLNTEAFF.

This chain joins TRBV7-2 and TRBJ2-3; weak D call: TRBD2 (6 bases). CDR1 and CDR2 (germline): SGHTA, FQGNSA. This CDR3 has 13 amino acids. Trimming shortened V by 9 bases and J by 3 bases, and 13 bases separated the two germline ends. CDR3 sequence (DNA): TGTGCCAGTACTGGGGGGTGGACAGATACGCAGTATTTT. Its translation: CASTGGWTDTQYF.

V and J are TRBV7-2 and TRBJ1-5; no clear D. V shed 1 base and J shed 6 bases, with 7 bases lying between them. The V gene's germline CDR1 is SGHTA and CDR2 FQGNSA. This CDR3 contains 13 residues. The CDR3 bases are TGTGCCAGCAGCTTAGTCCGGGGTCAGCCCCAGCATTTT. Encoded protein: CASSLVRGQPQHF.

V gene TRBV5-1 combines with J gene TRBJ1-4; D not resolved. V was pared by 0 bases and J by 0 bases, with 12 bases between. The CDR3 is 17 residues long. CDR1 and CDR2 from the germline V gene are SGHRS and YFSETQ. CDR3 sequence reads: CASSLERRKATNEKLFF. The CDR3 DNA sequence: TGCGCCAGCAGCTTGGAAAGAAGAAAAGCAACTAATGAAAAACTGTTTTTT.

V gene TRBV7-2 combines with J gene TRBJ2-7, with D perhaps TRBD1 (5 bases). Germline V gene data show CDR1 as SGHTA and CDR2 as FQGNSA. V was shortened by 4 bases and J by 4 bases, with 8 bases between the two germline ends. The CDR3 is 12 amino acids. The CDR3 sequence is CASSSGIYEQYF. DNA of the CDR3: TGTGCCAGCAGCTCAGGGATTTACGAGCAGTACTTC.

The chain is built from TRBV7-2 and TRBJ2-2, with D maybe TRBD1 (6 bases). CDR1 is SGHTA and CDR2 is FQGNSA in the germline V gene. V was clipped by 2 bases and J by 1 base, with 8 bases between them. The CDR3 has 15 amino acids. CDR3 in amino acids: CASSLRGGNTGELFF. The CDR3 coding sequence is TGTGCCAGCAGCTTACGAGGGGGGAACACCGGGGAGCTGTTTTTT.

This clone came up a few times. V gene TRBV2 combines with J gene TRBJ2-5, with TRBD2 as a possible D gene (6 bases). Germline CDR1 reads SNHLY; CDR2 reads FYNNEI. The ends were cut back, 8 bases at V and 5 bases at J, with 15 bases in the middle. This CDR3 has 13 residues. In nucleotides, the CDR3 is TGTGCCAGCGGGCGGGCGGCGGGGGAGACCCAGTACTTC. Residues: CASGRAAGETQYF.

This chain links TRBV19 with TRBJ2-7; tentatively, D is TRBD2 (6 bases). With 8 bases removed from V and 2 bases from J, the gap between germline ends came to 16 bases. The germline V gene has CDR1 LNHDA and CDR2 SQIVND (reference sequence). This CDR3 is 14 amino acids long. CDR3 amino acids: CASSYTGGAYEQYF. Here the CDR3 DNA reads TGTGCCAGTTCCTACACCGGGGGAGCCTACGAGCAGTACTTC. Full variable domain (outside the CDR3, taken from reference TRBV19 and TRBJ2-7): DGGITQSPKYLFRKEGQNVTLSCEQNLNHDAMYWYRQDPGQGLRLIYYSQIVNDFQKGDIAEGYSVSREKKESFPLTVTSAQKNPTAFYLCASSYTGGAYEQYFGPGTRLTVT.